This T cell receptor beta chain emerged from a study of T-cell reconstitution after alpha-beta-depleted transplantation in children. This clonotype has a handful of counts. In germline, CDR1 is LNHNV, CDR2 YYDKDF (reference sequence). V was cut by 3 bases and J by 8 bases, with 13 bases left in between. CDR3 size: 13 residues. A TCRbeta library incorporating unique molecular identifiers was prepared. TCRdb processed the PCR reads anew with MiXCR; each CDR3 protein has one entry. The sample includes almost 500,000 distinct CDR3 sequences, around an eighth of them seen just once. This TCR derives from a human donor who donated a stem cell graft to a child with combined immunodeficiency. The chain has TRBV15 and TRBJ1-2; D may be TRBD1 (5 bases). This material consisted of PBMCs from the stem cell graft donor, taken from the stem cell graft. The CDR3 nucleotides are TGTGCCACCAGCAGTACAGGAATGGGAGGCTACACCTTC. Its protein is CATSSTGMGGYTF.